This passage covers 20 T cell receptor beta chains from one sample sequenced in a study of shared clonotypes between healthy human individuals. Clones were read by immunoSEQ multiplex PCR, and TCRdb kept only the in-frame ones, dropping some. The sample carries roughly 2.1 million clones, 93% recorded once. It was CD45RO-negative cells, positively selected for CCR7, that made up naive CD8 cells, with terminally differentiated effector memory CD45RA+ cells excluded. The material sequenced was naive CD8+ T cells from PBMCs. Every receptor here comes from a man aged 18 to 35 in good health. Some clones in this sample may be carry-over from other donors' samples.

The J gene is TRBJ1-5, the V gene TRBV28, with 7 bases fitting TRBD1. The CDR3 extends over 15 amino acids. Trimming cost V 7 bases and J 0 bases; bases outside gene matches: 6. Germline values: CDR1 MDHEN, CDR2 SYDVKM. The CDR3 loop is CASILDRDSNQPQHF. CDR3 DNA sequence: TGTGCCAGCATCCTTGACAGGGATAGCAATCAGCCCCAGCATTTT.

The genes are TRBV6-1 and TRBJ2-1; weak D call: TRBD1 (6 bases). Deletions cut 8 bases from V and 8 bases from J, with 10 bases between. Germline V gene data show CDR1 as MNHNS and CDR2 as SASEGT. The CDR3 has 11 residues. This chain's CDR3 is CASEGVHEQFF. The CDR3 bases are TGTGCCAGCGAGGGGGTGCATGAGCAGTTCTTC.

The rearrangement joins TRBV5-6 to TRBJ1-2; D is uncertain. The germline V gene has CDR1 SGHDT and CDR2 YYEEEE. Trimming took 4 bases from V and 4 from J, leaving 11 bases between them. CDR3 length: 13 amino acids. The CDR3 DNA follows: TGTGCCAGCAGCGCAACACCCATCTATGGCTACACCTTC. This gives the protein CASSATPIYGYTF.

This chain joins TRBV28 and TRBJ2-7; 7 bases fit TRBD2. The CDR3 sequence is 14 residues long. V lost 6 bases and J lost 6; bases outside the gene matches: 11. Germline loops: CDR1 MDHEN, CDR2 SYDVKM. CDR3 nucleotide sequence: TGTGCCAGCAGCGGCGACCGGGAGGCGGGCGAGCAGTACTTC. Translating gives CASSGDREAGEQYF.

The V call is TRBV27, the J call TRBJ2-5; 14 nucleotides agree with TRBD2. Germline loops: CDR1 MNHEY, CDR2 SMNVEV (reference sequence). The V and J ends lost 3 bases and 5 bases, in that order; junction bases with no gene match: 2. The CDR3 loop spans 15 amino acids. The CDR3: CASSLTSGRVETQYF. Written as DNA, the CDR3 is TGTGCCAGCAGTTTGACTAGCGGGAGGGTGGAGACCCAGTACTTC.

Comments on this clone: A much larger clone is a single base away; this may be a read error. Other DNA sequences in the same sample also yield this CDR3. The genes are TRBV5-1 and TRBJ2-2; D call uncertain. CDR1 is SGHRS and CDR2 is YFSETQ in the germline V gene. With 4 bases removed from V and 2 bases from J, the gap between germline ends came to 3 bases. CDR3 length equals 12 residues. The CDR3: CASSVNTGELFF. The CDR3 DNA sequence: TGCGCCAGCAGCGTAAACACCGGGGAGCTGTTTTTT. Full variable domain (rest looked up from reference TRBV5-1 and TRBJ2-2): KAGVTQTPRYLIKTRGQQVTLSCSPISGHRSVSWYQQTPGQGLQFLFEYFSETQRNKGNFPGRFSGRQFSNSRSEMNVSTLELGDSALYLCASSVNTGELFFGEGSRLTVL.

This clone was detected once. This chain links TRBV19 with TRBJ1-4; 7 bases map to TRBD1. Trimming at V came to 3 bases and at J to 3 bases, leaving 7 bases not matched to a gene. The CDR3 loop spans 16 amino acids. Germline V gives CDR1 LNHDA, CDR2 SQIVND (reference sequence). The CDR3, as DNA: TGTGCCAGTAGTATTTACACGAGGGGGCCTAATGAAAAACTGTTTTTT. This sequence encodes CASSIYTRGPNEKLFF. Complete variable domain (other parts from reference TRBV19 and TRBJ1-4): DGGITQSPKYLFRKEGQNVTLSCEQNLNHDAMYWYRQDPGQGLRLIYYSQIVNDFQKGDIAEGYSVSREKKESFPLTVTSAQKNPTAFYLCASSIYTRGPNEKLFFGSGTQLSVL.

V gene TRBV2 combines with J gene TRBJ2-7, with D unclear. CDR3 length: 13 amino acids. Trimming removed 6 bases from V and 1 base from J, with 10 bases in between. CDR1 SNHLY and CDR2 FYNNEI come from the germline V gene. The CDR3 spells CASSAPSSYEQYF. The CDR3 nucleotides read TGTGCCAGCAGCGCCCCAAGTTCCTACGAGCAGTACTTC.

The chain couples TRBV4-1 to TRBJ1-1, with TRBD1 identical over 8 bases. CDR1 is MGHRA, CDR2 YSYEKL, per germline. J was trimmed by 4 bases and V by 8 bases; bases with no gene match: 6. This CDR3 has 13 residues. CDR3 nucleotides: TGCGCCAGCGGGCAGGGGGCGAGCACTGAAGCTTTCTTT. Protein product: CASGQGASTEAFF.

This clone was counted only a few times. This sample also contains other DNA sequences that code for the same CDR3. This chain uses TRBV11-2 with TRBJ2-7; maybe TRBD2 (6 bases). Germline-derived CDR1 and CDR2 are SGHAT and FQNNGV. The CDR3 has 13 residues. V was pared by 3 bases and J by 0 bases, with 6 bases between. CDR3 bases: TGTGCCAGCAGCTTGGGGGGCTCCTACGAGCAGTACTTC. Its protein is CASSLGGSYEQYF.

The CDR3 region is CASSYRDRNKEQYF. The CDR3 DNA reads TGTGCCAGCAGCTATAGGGACAGGAATAAAGAGCAGTACTTC. The chain employs TRBV7-9 and TRBJ2-7, with TRBD1 matching over 8 bases. V trimming: 4 bases; J trimming: 7 bases; junction bases outside the gene matches: 9. The CDR3 length is 14 residues. CDR1 and CDR2 (germline): SEHNR, FQNEAQ (reference sequence).

In DNA, the CDR3 is TGTGCCAGCAGAGATAGGACAGGGAGTTTTCAGCCCCAGCATTTT. This encodes CASRDRTGSFQPQHF. V is TRBV28 and J is TRBJ1-5; the match to TRBD1 covers 8 bases. In germline, CDR1 is MDHEN, CDR2 SYDVKM. CDR3 size: 15 residues. Trimming removed 6 bases from V and 6 bases from J; junction bases left unmatched: 10.

This clone was counted once. The V gene is TRBV7-9, the J gene TRBJ2-5; 14 nucleotides match TRBD2. The CDR3 spans 14 residues. With 4 bases clipped from V and 5 bases from J, the junction kept 0 bases outside the gene matches. Germline V lookup: CDR1 SEHNR, CDR2 FQNEAQ (reference sequence). The CDR3 coding sequence is TGTGCCAGCAGCTGGACTAGCGGGAGGGAGACCCAGTACTTC. This sequence encodes CASSWTSGRETQYF.

J is TRBJ1-4 and V is TRBV29-1; TRBD1 matches at 7 bases. J gave up 1 base and V 4 bases, and 9 bases lay outside the gene matches. The CDR3 runs to 16 residues. CDR1 and CDR2 (germline): SQVTM, ANQGSEA. CDR3 sequence: CSVGGGTEKTNEKLFF. The CDR3 DNA sequence: TGCAGCGTTGGAGGGGGGACAGAAAAAACTAATGAAAAACTGTTTTTT.

The chain has TRBV25-1 and TRBJ1-2, with unresolved D. The CDR3 length is 13 residues. Looked up from germline, CDR1 is MGHDK and CDR2 is SYGVNS. The V gene lost 4 bases and the J gene lost 7 bases, with 13 bases spanning the gap. The DNA for the CDR3 is TGTGCCAGCAGTGCAGCGGGGTTGGGTGGCTACACCTTC. Translation gives CASSAAGLGGYTF.

The chain couples TRBV7-7 to TRBJ2-7; 7 positions agree with TRBD2. Trimming removed 1 base from V and 3 bases from J; junction bases left unmatched: 3. CDR3 length: 14 amino acids. Per germline, CDR1 SSHAT and CDR2 FNYEAQ (reference sequence). The CDR3 coding sequence is TGTGCCAGCAGCTTAGGCGGGAGTGGCTACGAGCAGTACTTC. Amino acid sequence: CASSLGGSGYEQYF.

V is TRBV19 and J is TRBJ2-2; 9 nucleotides match TRBD1. Germline CDR1 and CDR2: LNHDA and SQIVND (reference sequence). The trim removed 9 bases at V and 2 bases at J, leaving 10 bases unmatched. CDR3 length: 16 residues. This chain's CDR3 is CASRTGGAYNTGELFF. The CDR3 DNA sequence: TGTGCCAGCCGAACAGGGGGCGCTTATAACACCGGGGAGCTGTTTTTT.

The chain has TRBV7-9 and TRBJ1-2, with 7 bases fitting TRBD1. Germline trimming cut 1 base from V and 4 bases from J; bases unmatched to any gene: 9. The CDR3 loop spans 16 amino acids. CDR1 SEHNR and CDR2 FQNEAQ come from the germline V gene (reference sequence). The DNA for the CDR3 is TGTGCCAGCAGCTTAGGGGAGACAGGGAGGATCTATGGCTACACCTTC. Amino acids: CASSLGETGRIYGYTF. Together with reference TRBV7-9 and TRBJ1-2, the CDR3 gives the full variable domain: DTGVSQNPRHKITKRGQNVTFRCDPISEHNRLYWYRQTLGQGPEFLTYFQNEAQLEKSRLLSDRFSAERPKGSFSTLEIQRTEQGDSAMYLCASSLGETGRIYGYTFGSGTRLTVV.

The chain uses TRBV5-1 and TRBJ2-7; TRBD2 matches 11 bases. The CDR3 has 15 amino acids. With 2 bases clipped from V and 6 bases from J, the junction kept 7 bases outside the gene matches. Germline loops: CDR1 SGHRS, CDR2 YFSETQ. DNA for the CDR3: TGCGCCAGCAGCTTTGGACTAGCGGGCGCACCCGAGCAGTACTTC. It is translated as CASSFGLAGAPEQYF. The whole variable domain, remainder taken from reference TRBV5-1 and TRBJ2-7, is KAGVTQTPRYLIKTRGQQVTLSCSPISGHRSVSWYQQTPGQGLQFLFEYFSETQRNKGNFPGRFSGRQFSNSRSEMNVSTLELGDSALYLCASSFGLAGAPEQYFGPGTRLTVT.

This chain joins TRBV6-6 and TRBJ1-1; possible D gene TRBD1, 5 bases. This CDR3 has 15 amino acids. Germline lookup yields CDR1 MNHNY and CDR2 SVGAGI (reference sequence). Trimming took off 7 bases at V and 1 base at J, with 16 bases between the two ends. The CDR3 nucleotides are TGTGCCAGCATGTACAGTGGGGGTGGGAACACTGAAGCTTTCTTT. Translating gives CASMYSGGGNTEAFF.